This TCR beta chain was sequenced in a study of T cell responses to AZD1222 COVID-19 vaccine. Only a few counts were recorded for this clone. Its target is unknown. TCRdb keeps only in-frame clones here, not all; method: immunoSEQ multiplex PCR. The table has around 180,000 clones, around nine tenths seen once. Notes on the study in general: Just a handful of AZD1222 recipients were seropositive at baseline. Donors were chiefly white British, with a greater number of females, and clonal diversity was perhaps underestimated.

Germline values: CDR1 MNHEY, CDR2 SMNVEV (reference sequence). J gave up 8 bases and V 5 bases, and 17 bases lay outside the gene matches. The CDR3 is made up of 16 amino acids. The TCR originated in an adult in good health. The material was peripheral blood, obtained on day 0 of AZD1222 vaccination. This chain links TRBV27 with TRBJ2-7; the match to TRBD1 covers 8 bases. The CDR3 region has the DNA TGTGCCAGCAGTGAAATCACCGGGACAGGCGTCTTGAAGCAGTACTTC. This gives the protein CASSEITGTGVLKQYF.